This entry is about one T cell receptor (beta chain). Its antigen is unknown. The data stem from a study of T cells expressing NK-cell markers. Whole-study context: HCMV serostatus: seven of eight sequenced donors positive, one negative. Points from the study as a whole: More than 5 of the donors carried dominant NKG2C+ clonotypes that took up 1.0-7.0% of their CD8+ T cells. The CD3+CD56-NKG2C+ fraction of a handful of donors was also led by these clonotypes.

TCRdb derives one entry per CDR3 protein from the 5' RACE reads, leaving out DNA. The clone table shows 500,000 to 700,000 distinct CDR3 sequences, with the ten largest holding under 4.5%. In germline, CDR1 is SEHNR, CDR2 FQNEAQ (reference sequence). The CDR3 spans 14 residues. Source material: blood T cells: a sorted CD56 or NKG2C T cell subset, CD4+ or CD8+ T cells, or bulk PBMC T cells (not recorded which). This receptor was obtained from a man between 18 and 29 years old in good health. The rearrangement joins TRBV7-9 to TRBJ1-4; the TRBD1 assignment by TCRdb is unverifiable without DNA. The CDR3 reads CASSEMAGRTELFF.